The rows below give T cell receptor beta chains drawn from one sample of a study of T cells in localized non-small cell lung cancer. Profiled with immunoSEQ multiplex PCR; TCRdb holds only in-frame clones, not every one. Of nearly 35,000 clones detected, 85% to 95% appear once; the ten largest clones hold 12%. Sequenced here: peripheral blood mononuclear cells, sampled before any cancer treatment. The receptors were sampled from an older female donor with stage II lung adenocarcinoma. Each CDR3 is given with its conserved first and last residue.

J: TRBJ1-2; length: 14; V: TRBV30; CDR3: CAWSVARARYGYTF
J: TRBJ1-5; length: 14; V: TRBV10-2; CDR3: CASAGTGADQPQHF
J: TRBJ2-7; length: 15; V: TRBV5-1; CDR3: CASSPDRQGSYEQYF
J: TRBJ1-3; length: 16; V: TRBV5-1; CDR3: CASSWGQGSTGNTIYF
J: TRBJ2-1; length: 14; V: TRBV18; CDR3: CASSPQASYNEQFF
J: TRBJ2-1; length: 13; V: TRBV29-1; CDR3: CSPRDGNQNEQFF
J: TRBJ1-1; length: 11; V: TRBV19; CDR3: CASSDNPEAFF
J: TRBJ1-5; length: 16; V: TRBV27; CDR3: CASSPRTGATGQPQHF
J: TRBJ2-5; length: 14; V: TRBV28; CDR3: CASLPDRGQETQYF
J: TRBJ1-1; length: 15; V: TRBV7-6; CDR3: CASSLKTGRESEAFF
J: TRBJ2-1; length: 15; V: TRBV10-3; CDR3: CAISAGLATSNEQFF
J: TRBJ2-7; length: 14; V: TRBV4-1; CDR3: CASSQVSVDYEQYF
J: TRBJ1-4; length: 14; V: TRBV5-4; CDR3: CASSFGQGREKLFF
J: TRBJ1-5; length: 14; V: TRBV18; CDR3: CASSPLQVNQPQHF
J: TRBJ1-4; length: 16; V: TRBV4-3; CDR3: CASSQEGHATNEKLFF
J: TRBJ2-1; length: 17; V: TRBV5-1; CDR3: CASSLGTSGGGHNEQFF
J: TRBJ2-7; length: 13; V: TRBV7-2; CDR3: CASSEGQGARQYF
J: TRBJ1-1; length: 14; V: TRBV7-2; CDR3: CASSLAGRLTEAFF
J: TRBJ1-3; length: 12; V: TRBV28; CDR3: CASRDSGNTIYF
J: TRBJ1-4; length: 15; V: TRBV6-1; CDR3: CASSDQSFSGEKLFF